This T cell receptor beta chain was observed in a study of cytomegalovirus exposure and HLA in healthy donors. Broader study findings: Across HLA loci, a later analysis found differing TCR association rates, with DRB1 most and HLA-C fewest. Accurate prediction of HLA-A and HLA-B alleles (for most subjects) was reportedly achieved from TCR beta sequences.

The table lists this clone with a few counts. As yet, its antigen is unknown. The PCR had 60 Vbeta and 13 Jbeta primers. Using immunoSEQ multiplex PCR, the repertoire was profiled, and TCRdb retains in-frame clones only, with some absent. Of some 150,000 clones in the sample, about 83% were seen once. V gave up 0 bases and J gave up 6 bases, with 12 bases separating them. Germline values: CDR1 MNHEY, CDR2 SVGAGI. The CDR3 consists of 15 residues. Specimen: PBMCs. V and J are TRBV6-5 and TRBJ1-5; the D gene is possibly TRBD1 (6 bases). This clonotype was sampled from a woman in her thirties or forties in good health and CMV-seronegative. The CDR3 is CASSYSGLGAQPQHF. CDR3 nucleotide sequence: TGTGCCAGCAGTTACTCGGGCTTGGGGGCTCAGCCCCAGCATTTT.